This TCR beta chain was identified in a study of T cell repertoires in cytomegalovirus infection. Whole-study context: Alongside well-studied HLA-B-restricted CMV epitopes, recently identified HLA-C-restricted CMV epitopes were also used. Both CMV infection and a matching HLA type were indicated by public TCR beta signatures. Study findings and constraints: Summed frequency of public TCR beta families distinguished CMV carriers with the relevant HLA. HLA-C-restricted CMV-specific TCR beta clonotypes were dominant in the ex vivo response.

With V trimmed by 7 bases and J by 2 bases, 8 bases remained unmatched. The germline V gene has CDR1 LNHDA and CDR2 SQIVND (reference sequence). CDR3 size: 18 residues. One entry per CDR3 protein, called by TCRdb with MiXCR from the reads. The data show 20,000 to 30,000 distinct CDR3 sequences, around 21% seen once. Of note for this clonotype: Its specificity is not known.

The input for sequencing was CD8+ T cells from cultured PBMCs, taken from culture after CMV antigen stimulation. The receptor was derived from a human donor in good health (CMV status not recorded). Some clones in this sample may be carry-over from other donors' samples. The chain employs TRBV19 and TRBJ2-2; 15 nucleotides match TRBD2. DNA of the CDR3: TGTGCCAGTAAGCGGGGACTAGCGGGGGGCCTAAACACCGGGGAGCTGTTTTTT. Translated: CASKRGLAGGLNTGELFF.